This T cell receptor beta chain came from a study of cytomegalovirus exposure and HLA in healthy donors (dated by TCRdb to the late 2010s). Background on the whole study: An earlier analysis of roughly 500 of the donors reported 276 Gb of sequence data and around 110 million unique TCR beta sequences from around 200 million T cells. Among 398 genotyped donors of the cohort, an average of about 240,000 unique TCR beta nucleotide sequences were sequenced per donor, roughly 20% of them non-productive. Genome-wide SNP genotypes for about three fifths of the 666 donors were used in a later genetic analysis, which treated that subset as a discovery cohort. In addition to the first cohort of around 670 subjects, a separate validation cohort of around 110 different subjects was used. The number of donors typed differed by locus, with roughly 629-640 for A, B, C, DRB1 and DQB1, 522 for DQA1, over 600 for DPA1, and some 470 for DPB1. An earlier analysis of 500 to 650 of the donors applied high-throughput TCR beta sequencing to assess whether each TCR beta V gene segment acted as functional or pseudogenic. An early release covering around 630 HLA-typed donors comprised roughly 300 gigabases of sequencing data and about 90 million unique TCR sequences. High-throughput TCR immunosequencing, statistical association of individual TCRs with disease status, and machine learning were combined to predict cytomegalovirus infection status. Five DR-DQ haplotypes were handled as single units for association and clustering because linkage in the cohort was strong. A later analysis re-examined previously published TCR beta repertoires from more than 550 donors and added high-resolution HLA genotyping to investigate patterns of TCR occurrence. Donor age, sex, ethnicity and CMV serostatus were collected together with the repertoire data. The study used immunosequencing to profile the T cell repertoires of 666 subjects and linked those repertoires to cytomegalovirus serostatus. The study aimed to test whether cataloging public T cell receptors could reveal signatures of past pathogen exposure. Rather than using new phenotypic data, the later analysis identified candidate immune exposures from TCR beta sequences and from how often those sequences occurred across donors. All discovery cohort repertoires had been generated using a single sequencing platform. Both class I and class II loci were covered by HLA typing, at four-digit resolution. The genetic ancestry cluster associated with self-reported Caucasian donors included 81% of the roughly 400 genotyped donors. General conclusions and limits of the study: Because the 87-base-pair reads could not distinguish some IMGT-functional V segments, including TRBV6-2 and TRBV6-3, those segments were excluded. In a later analysis, HLA-associated TCR beta chains showed more clonal expansion and lower generation probabilities than non-associated chains that were equally common. Because counts were too low, roughly 16 rarely observed V segments, including chromosome 9 orphons, were excluded from the earlier analysis of some 540 of the donors. A further reported finding was that TCR beta sequences accurately predicted the HLA-A and HLA-B alleles for most subjects in the first cohort. The presence/absence analyses assumed that sequencing depth was roughly uniform across donors, and that assumption may not be true. It was suggested by the authors that the approach could potentially be generalized to other disease states and immunological phenotypes. A later analysis found that TCR association rates varied across HLA loci, with DRB1 alleles showing the most associated TCRs and HLA-C alleles the fewest. A few of the identified cytomegalovirus-associated TCR beta chains were confirmed in vitro to be specific for cytomegalovirus antigens. A group of highly shared sequence variants was considered likely to be a technical artifact of the sequencing pipeline. A later genetic analysis associated a missense DCLRE1C variant with V-gene and J-gene trimming of TCR beta chains, and an independent cohort replicated the association. At a false discovery rate of 0.05, a later analysis linked fewer than 20,000 TCR beta sequences to specific HLA alleles. In a later analysis, several top co-occurrence clusters were reported to appear linked to parvovirus B19, influenza, CMV and Epstein-Barr virus. A later genetic analysis reported fewer N-insertions in productive TCRs among donors in an Asian-associated ancestry cluster than the approximately 670-donor mean. When HLA alleles, especially DR and DQ, strongly co-occurred, attributing TCR associations to individual alleles was difficult. In an earlier analysis of some 500 of the donors, most TCR beta V segments were observed in productive rearrangements about 87% or about 30% of the time, broadly matching IMGT annotations. Cytomegalovirus status was reported to be diagnosed by the classifier with high specificity and sensitivity in both the original and validation cohorts. Because HLA typing was missing for some donors at each locus, association tests included only the typed subset. Correlated functional status among segregating V segments might be attributable to linkage disequilibrium, but an unknown experimental factor could not be ruled out. According to a later analysis, most CMV-associated TCR beta chains appeared to be HLA-restricted, and the HLA associations seemed to be driven largely by CMV exposure. The only immune exposure information available for the cohort was CMV serostatus. The study listed 150 to 200 TCR beta chains as associated with cytomegalovirus. In this cohort, only TCR beta chains were sequenced, and detectable features were limited by the absence of alpha or paired-chain data. Most TCR sequences were observed very rarely across donors, whereas some public TCRs were present in many individuals.

V is pruned by 6 bases and J by 6 bases, leaving 6 bases of the junction without a gene match. The CDR3, cysteine through phenylalanine, is 15 amino acids long. Only the CDR3 part of the read is kept: 45 bases, read in frame from the first base. Per the germline V gene, MNHNS is the CDR1 and SASEGT is the CDR2. Library preparation employed the immunoSEQ multiplex PCR assay. A mixture of 60 forward primers for TCR Vbeta segments and 13 reverse primers for TCR Jbeta segments was used in the multiplex PCR. The CDR3 region of rearranged TCR beta genes was amplified from genomic DNA with a multiplex PCR assay. The Illumina HiSeq System was used to sequence the amplified TCR beta libraries as 87-base-pair reads. The study's own analysis went as follows. Across the 670 or so repertoires, a later analysis counted roughly 84 million unique TCR beta chains, 9.5 million to 13 million of which were shared by at least two donors. A nearest-neighbor algorithm error-corrected the raw reads and collapsed the reads into unique sequences, merging closely related sequences to remove PCR and sequencing errors. CDR3 sequences were aligned to IMGT reference sequences to assign V, D and J gene segments. For a sequence to be retained, a match of at least six nucleotides was required to both a V gene segment and a J gene segment. Rearrangements were classified as productive when the CDR3 lacked stop codons and remained in frame with V and J, and all other rearrangements were classified as non-productive. CDR3 was defined by IMGT convention, running from the second conserved V-encoded cysteine to the conserved J-encoded phenylalanine. The earlier analysis of roughly 590 of the donors excluded any sequence lacking an unambiguous match to a single V gene segment. An earlier analysis of 587 of the donors classified V segments as functional when productive rearrangements were above 56.7% and as segregating when the standard deviation between donors was above 5%. To diagnose cytomegalovirus status from the catalog of TCR beta chain sequences, a statistical classification framework was built. In a later analysis, TCR nucleotide sequences were compared against IMGT/GENE-DB human TR gene sequences so that V and J genes could be assigned. The TCRdist pipeline was used in a later analysis to assign CDR3 sequences and most-parsimonious VDJ recombination scenarios. In a later analysis, each TCR beta chain was defined by its CDR3 amino acid sequence together with its V-gene family, and reads lacking a unique V-gene family were excluded. As a way to deal with suspected cross-contamination and a sequencing artifact, a later analysis dropped 640 or so nucleotide sequences that were highly shared and had low generation probability. In a later analysis, a clonal expansion index for each public chain was calculated from normalized within-repertoire ranks of inferred template counts. In a later analysis, generation probabilities were computed with a VDJ recombination model fitted to out-of-frame rearrangements, and the resulting probabilities were checked against IGoR. A later analysis scored TCR-TCR, TCR-HLA and TCR-CMV co-occurrence with hypergeometric tests, applying a repertoire-size bias correction to TCR pairs. False discovery rates were estimated in a later analysis by permuting HLA or CMV assignments 20 times. In a later analysis, co-occurring TCRs were grouped using DBSCAN, and TCRdist sequence similarity was added for clustering within HLA-allele-positive subsets. Co-occurrence clustering excluded repertoires with fewer than 30,000 or more than 120,000 public chains, plus five with anomalous nucleotide sharing. TCRdb provides this immuneACCESS table in a form limited to in-frame rearrangements. Some clones are lacking; in checked studies, under half of them reflect an unresolved V gene, and why the rest are absent is not known. The DNA was the basis for D and trimming; V, J and clone size are from that table. This sample gives over 150,000 clones in total; roughly 85% of them show up just once. 1% of the sample is in the top ten clones.

As concerns this clone: The clone's antigen remains unknown. It has no much larger one-base neighbor in the sample; base qualities were not kept.

The cohort consisted of approximately 690 healthy bone marrow donors. At the time of sampling, all cohort members were nominally healthy, though unrecorded immune exposures were likely present. The donor tested CMV seronegative and was one of the 352 seronegative cohort members. A peripheral blood sample was collected from each donor, and TCR beta sequencing was performed on peripheral blood mononuclear cells. The Qiagen DNeasy Blood Extraction Kit was used to extract genomic DNA from the blood cell samples. The rearrangement joined TRBV6-1 to TRBJ2-2; 11 of the junction bases match TRBD2. This TCR derives from a boy younger than 10 in good health and CMV-seronegative. Sample: PBMCs. The CDR3 amino acid sequence is: CASSNSGGAAGELFF. DNA sequence: TGTGCCAGCAGCAATAGCGGGGGGGCGGCCGGGGAGCTGTTTTTT.